This T cell receptor (beta chain) came from a study of blood T cell repertoires in COVID-19. Produced via immunoSEQ multiplex PCR; TCRdb's table is partial and in-frame only. Counted here are 110,000 to 150,000 clones, roughly 84% occurring once; the ten biggest clones make up about 10%. CDR3 length: 14 amino acids. Trimming left V 3 bases short and J 2 bases short, with 9 bases between. Germline loops: CDR1 WNHNN, CDR2 SYGVQD (reference sequence). The sequenced sample was peripheral blood. The genes are TRBV10-1 and TRBJ2-3, with D uncertain. The TCR sequence derives from a man in his fifties or sixties with active or convalescent COVID-19. The CDR3 protein is CASSDAVDTDTQYF. The CDR3 DNA is TGCGCCAGCAGTGACGCGGTTGACACAGATACGCAGTATTTT.